These 20 T cell receptor beta chains originate from one sample sequenced in a study of cytomegalovirus exposure and HLA in healthy donors. It was with 60 Vbeta and 13 Jbeta primers that the PCR ran. Measured with immunoSEQ multiplex PCR; TCRdb has only the in-frame clones, and not every one. This sample contains more than 90,000 clones. Source material: PBMCs. The receptors derive from a man between 35 and 55 years old in good health and CMV-seropositive.

The chain uses TRBV25-1 and TRBJ2-4, with 9 nucleotides matching TRBD1. Germline V gene lookup returns CDR1 MGHDK and CDR2 SYGVNS. V lost 5 bases to trimming and J lost 7 bases; unmatched junction nucleotides: 3. CDR3 length: 13 amino acids. The CDR3 nucleotides are TGTGCCAGCAGTTCCGACAGGGGGAACATTCAGTACTTC. Amino acid sequence: CASSSDRGNIQYF.

The chain combines TRBV4-1 with TRBJ2-1, with TRBD2 identical over 14 bases. Trimming at V came to 3 bases and at J to 4 bases, leaving 5 bases not matched to a gene. The CDR3 consists of 17 residues. Germline CDR1 MGHRA, CDR2 YSYEKL. CDR3 region: CASSQLTSGRVYNEQFF. For the CDR3, the DNA is TGCGCCAGCAGCCAGCTGACTAGCGGGAGGGTATACAATGAGCAGTTCTTC.

The chain joins TRBV9 to TRBJ1-5; a weak D match, TRBD1 (5 bases). The CDR3 runs 13 residues. The germline gives CDR1 SGDLS, CDR2 YYNGEE. V lost 2 bases to trimming and J lost 6 bases, with 9 bases between them. The DNA of the CDR3 is TGTGCCAGCAGCGTGGGGGGGGGTCAGCCCCAGCATTTT. Translated: CASSVGGGQPQHF.

The rearrangement links TRBV11-1 to TRBJ1-3; no definite D call. The ends were cut back, 2 bases at V and 3 bases at J, with 8 bases in the middle. Per germline, CDR1 SGHAT and CDR2 FQDESV (reference sequence). The CDR3 is 14 amino acids. CDR3 residues: CASSLRTRGNTIYF. The CDR3 region has the DNA TGTGCCAGCAGCTTAAGAACACGTGGAAACACCATATATTTT.

The V call is TRBV6-1, the J call TRBJ2-7; a weak D match, TRBD1 (6 bases). The CDR3 sequence is 11 residues long. In germline, CDR1 is MNHNS, CDR2 SASEGT. Deletions cut 6 bases from V and 5 bases from J, with 8 bases between. The CDR3 loop reads CASRAGDEQYF. CDR3 coding DNA: TGTGCCAGCAGAGCAGGGGACGAGCAGTACTTC.

V gene TRBV9 combines with J gene TRBJ2-3; 8 bases are shared with TRBD2. Losses at the gene ends were 4 bases for V and 3 bases for J; bases not matched to a gene: 13. Germline values: CDR1 SGDLS, CDR2 YYNGEE. The CDR3 extends over 17 amino acids. Here the CDR3 reads CASSSSSGTRVTDTQYF. Written as DNA, the CDR3 is TGTGCCAGCAGCTCCTCCAGTGGGACTAGAGTTACAGATACGCAGTATTTT.

The rearrangement uses TRBV10-3 and TRBJ2-6; TRBD1 agrees at 8 bases. This CDR3 is built from 16 residues. From germline, CDR1 is ENHRY and CDR2 SYGVKD. Unmatched junction bases numbered 6, after V lost 6 bases and J lost 2 bases. CDR3 loop: CAIRQTGVAGANVLTF. The CDR3 DNA sequence: TGTGCCATCAGGCAGACAGGGGTAGCTGGGGCCAACGTCCTGACTTTC.

V is TRBV20-1 and J is TRBJ1-1; D is unresolved. Germline assignment: CDR1 DFQATT and CDR2 SNEGSKA (reference sequence). The V and J ends lost 3 bases and 10 bases respectively, with 9 bases between them. CDR3 length equals 10 residues. This CDR3 reads CSARRVRAFF. Here the CDR3 DNA reads TGCAGTGCTAGGCGGGTAAGAGCTTTCTTT.

The J gene is TRBJ1-1, the V gene TRBV20-1; D is unresolved. The CDR3 covers 11 residues. The germline V gene encodes CDR1 DFQATT and CDR2 SNEGSKA (reference sequence). With 6 bases removed from V and 7 bases from J, the gap between germline ends came to 12 bases. The CDR3 spells CSAILSLEAFF. In nucleotides, the CDR3 is TGCAGTGCCATCCTTAGTCTTGAAGCTTTCTTT.

V usage is TRBV7-2 and J usage is TRBJ2-3; 7 bases are shared with TRBD2. Per the germline V gene, CDR1 is SGHTA and CDR2 is FQGNSA. CDR3 size: 14 residues. Trimming removed 3 bases from V and 4 bases from J; junction bases left unmatched: 4. CDR3 region: CASSFKAGADTQYF. CDR3 in DNA: TGTGCCAGCAGCTTTAAGGCGGGGGCAGATACGCAGTATTTT.

The chain combines TRBV27 with TRBJ2-7; a possible D gene is TRBD2 (6 bases). V was cut by 2 bases and J by 2 bases, with 13 bases left in between. The CDR3 consists of 15 residues. CDR1 is MNHEY and CDR2 is SMNVEV in the germline V gene (reference sequence). CDR3 residues: CASSLNGLAPYEQYF. The CDR3 coding sequence is TGTGCCAGCAGTTTAAATGGGCTAGCGCCCTACGAGCAGTACTTC.

On this clone itself: An end of the junction does not agree with germline; a read error may underlie this. The genes are TRBV5-1 and TRBJ1-4; a weak D match, TRBD1 (5 bases). CDR3 length: 13 amino acids. Germline CDR1 reads SGHRS; CDR2 reads YFSETQ. CDR3 region: CASSFSGTEQLFF. The CDR3 DNA follows: TGCGCCAGCAGCTTCTCCGGGACTGAACAACTGTTTTTT.

The chain carries TRBV4-3 and TRBJ2-5, with TRBD1 matching over 8 bases. V shed 3 bases, J shed 6 bases, and the junction held 12 bases outside the gene matches. Germline-derived CDR1 and CDR2 are LGHNA and YSLEER. The CDR3 sequence is 16 residues long. The CDR3 region has the DNA TGCGCCAGCAGCCACCTTACAGGGGGAGGTGATAAGACCCAGTACTTC. Its translation: CASSHLTGGGDKTQYF.

The rearrangement links TRBV18 to TRBJ2-1; the match to TRBD2 covers 10 bases. V lost 3 bases and J lost 7; bases outside the gene matches: 6. The CDR3 spans 15 residues. Germline lookup yields CDR1 KGHSH and CDR2 LQKENI. DNA for the CDR3: TGTGCCAGCTCACCCCAGCGGGAGGGGTATAATGAGCAGTTCTTC. It yields the protein CASSPQREGYNEQFF.

The chain links TRBV11-1 to TRBJ1-1; 8 bases line up with TRBD1. This CDR3 region has 15 residues. The germline V gene encodes CDR1 SGHAT and CDR2 FQDESV (reference sequence). V lost 1 base, J lost 4 bases, and 5 bases stayed unmatched. CDR3 residues: CASSLGQGASTEAFF. The CDR3 DNA reads as TGTGCCAGCAGCTTAGGGCAGGGGGCGAGCACTGAAGCTTTCTTT.

This chain connects TRBV28 to TRBJ1-2; no reliable D call. Germline V gene lookup returns CDR1 MDHEN and CDR2 SYDVKM. The germline V and J ends were trimmed by 3 bases and 4 bases, with 12 bases remaining between them. This CDR3 is built from 14 residues. Here the CDR3 reads CASSFSSDSYGYTF. The CDR3 DNA reads TGTGCCAGCAGTTTTTCTTCAGACTCCTATGGCTACACCTTC.

This rearrangement joins TRBV27 to TRBJ2-1; the match to TRBD2 covers 14 bases. The germline V gene encodes CDR1 MNHEY and CDR2 SMNVEV (reference sequence). The CDR3 totals 16 residues. The J segment lost 9 bases and the V segment lost 3 bases, leaving 7 bases of the junction unmatched. CDR3 in amino acids: CASSLGLAGAYSEQFF. DNA of the CDR3: TGTGCCAGCAGTTTGGGACTAGCGGGAGCATACTCTGAGCAGTTCTTC.

The J gene is TRBJ2-1, the V gene TRBV28; D unclear. The CDR3 has 13 amino acids. With 3 bases removed from V and 3 bases from J, the gap between germline ends came to 6 bases. CDR1 is MDHEN and CDR2 is SYDVKM in the germline V gene. The CDR3 is CASSLYFYNEQFF. The CDR3 region has the DNA TGTGCCAGCAGTTTGTATTTCTACAATGAGCAGTTCTTC.

The V and J genes are TRBV5-6 and TRBJ1-4, with no clear D. Trimming left V 4 bases short and J 5 bases short, with 6 bases between. The germline V gene has CDR1 SGHDT and CDR2 YYEEEE. The length of the CDR3 is 12 residues. In DNA, the CDR3 is TGTGCCAGCAGCGTATTAAATGAAAAACTGTTTTTT. This translates into CASSVLNEKLFF.

The chain joins TRBV28 to TRBJ2-1; TRBD2 matches at 13 bases. Germline CDR1 reads MDHEN; CDR2 reads SYDVKM. The trim removed 6 bases at V and 7 bases at J, leaving 9 bases unmatched. The CDR3 totals 16 residues. The CDR3 sequence: CASRLRTSGRSNEQFF. CDR3 in DNA: TGTGCCAGCAGGCTAAGGACTAGCGGGAGATCTAATGAGCAGTTCTTC.